This TCR beta chain is drawn from a study of blood T cell repertoires in COVID-19. The CDR3 is made up of 11 amino acids. Germline V lookup: CDR1 MNHEY, CDR2 SVGEGT. Trimming stripped 2 bases from V and 8 bases from J, with 4 bases between. Here immunoSEQ multiplex PCR was the method, and the copy in TCRdb shows in-frame clones only, minus some. The repertoire consists of about 49,000 clones, with roughly 84% occurring once and the leading ten covering roughly 1.6%. This clonotype was sampled from a man aged 50 or older with acute or convalescent COVID-19. The rearrangement joins TRBV6-2 or TRBV6-3 to TRBJ2-1; D is unclear. The material sequenced was peripheral blood. The CDR3 sequence is CASSYRDEQFF. The DNA for the CDR3 is TGTGCCAGCAGTTACAGAGATGAGCAGTTCTTC.